The sample holds a few counts of the clone carrying this T cell receptor beta chain. Its antigen is unidentified. Trimming took off 3 bases at V and 0 bases at J, with 8 bases between the two ends. CDR3 length: 14 residues. CDR1 MNHEY and CDR2 SMNVEV come from the germline V gene (reference sequence). Expressed TCRB transcripts were sequenced because the entire RNA isolate underwent reverse transcription. Repertoires were generated with immunoSEQ multiplex PCR, while TCRdb's copy carries only in-frame clones and drops some. This sample has about 650,000 clones, with 12% found just once. This specimen comes from a study of beta chain features in type 1 diabetes. Findings and caveats of the study: The study found that naive, central memory and Treg TCRB repertoires appeared more similar in patients than in healthy donors. Across all four CD4+ subsets, people with type 1 diabetes showed modestly shorter TCRB CDR3s.

CD4+ cells of the naive, central memory, regulatory and stem cell-like memory types were sorted via CD45RO/CCR7/CD25/CD127/CD95/CD27. Each sorted population was over 95% pure. V gene TRBV27 combines with J gene TRBJ2-5, with no clear D. The sequence came from a man aged 25 to 40 with type 1 diabetes. Material for sequencing was naive CD4+ T cells from blood. The CDR3 DNA follows: TGTGCCAGCAGTTTTCAGGCGTACCAAGAGACCCAGTACTTC. Its protein is CASSFQAYQETQYF.